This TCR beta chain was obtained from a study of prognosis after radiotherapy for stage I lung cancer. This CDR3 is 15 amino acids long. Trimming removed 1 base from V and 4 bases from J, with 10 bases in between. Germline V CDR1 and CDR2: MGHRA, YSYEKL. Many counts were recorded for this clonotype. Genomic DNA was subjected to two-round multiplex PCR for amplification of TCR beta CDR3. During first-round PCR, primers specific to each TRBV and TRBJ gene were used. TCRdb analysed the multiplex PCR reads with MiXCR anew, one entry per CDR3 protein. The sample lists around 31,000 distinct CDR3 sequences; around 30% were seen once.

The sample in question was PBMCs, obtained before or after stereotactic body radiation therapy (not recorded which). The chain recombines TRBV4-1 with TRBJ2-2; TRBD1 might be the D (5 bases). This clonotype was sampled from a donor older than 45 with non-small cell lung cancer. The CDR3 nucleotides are TGCGCCAGCAGCCAAGGGGGCTACGGCACCGGGGAGCTGTTTTTT. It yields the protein CASSQGGYGTGELFF.